What follows are 14 T cell receptor beta chains derived from one specimen sequenced in a study of regulatory T cells in long-lasting Graves disease. Time point specified: newly diagnosed GD, antithyroid drugs for less than 3 months. The TCR library used RNA extracted from PBMCs. Arm-PCR of CDR3 regions and iRepertoire HTBI primers were the basis on which TCR beta libraries were built. TCRdb independently ran MiXCR on the multiplex PCR reads; one entry per CDR3 protein. The table includes around 500,000 distinct CDR3 sequences, approximately 16% detected once. Another study also made use of these data, one on T cells in Graves' hyperthyroidism and ophthalmopathy.

The sample consisted of peripheral blood mononuclear cells (PBMCs), taken at new diagnosis, from a patient treated with antithyroid drugs. These receptor sequences come from a woman aged 40-65 years with Graves disease.

The table lists this clonotype with many counts. V is TRBV19 and J is TRBJ2-7; D is ambiguous. The V and J ends lost 4 bases and 1 base respectively, with 14 bases between them. The CDR3 sequence is 15 residues long. Germline V gene data show CDR1 as LNHDA and CDR2 as SQIVND (reference sequence). The CDR3 DNA is TGTGCCAGTAGTACTGGACCTTTCAAATCCTACGAGCAGTACTTC. Residues: CASSTGPFKSYEQYF.

This CDR3 is CAWRDTGGYEQYF. The CDR3 bases are TGTGCCTGGAGAGATACAGGGGGCTACGAGCAGTACTTC. The chain carries TRBV30 and TRBJ2-7, with 8 bases lining up with TRBD1. CDR3 size: 13 residues. Germline V gene sequence: CDR1 GTSNPN, CDR2 SVGIG (reference sequence). Trimming removed 3 bases from V and 3 bases from J; junction bases left unmatched: 4.

In its sample, this clonotype was seen many times. The chain uses TRBV30 and TRBJ2-7; D remains ambiguous. The ends were cut back, 5 bases at V and 6 bases at J, with 17 bases in the middle. Per germline, CDR1 GTSNPN and CDR2 SVGIG (reference sequence). CDR3 size: 13 residues. CDR3 sequence: CAWDQTKGSEQYF. The CDR3, as DNA: TGTGCCTGGGACCAGACAAAGGGAAGCGAGCAGTACTTC.

This clonotype was detected many times. CDR3: CASSLWEGAQETQYF. The CDR3 region has the DNA TGTGCCAGCAGCTTATGGGAGGGGGCTCAAGAGACCCAGTACTTC. The chain carries TRBV7-2 and TRBJ2-5, with D possibly called TRBD1 or TRBD2 (7 bases each). V was pared by 2 bases and J by 2 bases, with 12 bases between. The length of the CDR3 is 15 residues. The germline V gene encodes CDR1 SGHTA and CDR2 FQGNSA.

This clonotype was observed at least ten times. This chain joins TRBV12-3 or TRBV12-4 and TRBJ1-5; 7 bases align to TRBD1. This CDR3 contains 16 residues. J was trimmed by 0 bases and V by 6 bases; bases with no gene match: 8. CDR3 loop: CASRPGTESSNQPQHF. The CDR3 DNA reads TGTGCCAGCAGGCCCGGGACAGAGTCTAGCAATCAGCCCCAGCATTTT.

A few counts support this clonotype. V is TRBV27 and J is TRBJ1-2, with D hard to call. CDR1 is MNHEY, CDR2 SMNVEV, per germline (reference sequence). The length of the CDR3 is 13 residues. V was cut by 0 bases and J by 4 bases, with 6 bases left in between. In DNA form, the CDR3 reads TGTGCCAGCAGTTTATCGGCCAGCTATGGCTACACCTTC. Its protein product is CASSLSASYGYTF.

The table lists this clonotype with many counts. This sequence joins TRBV29-1 and TRBJ2-3, with TRBD1 matching 10 bases. This CDR3 is 13 amino acids long. With 4 bases clipped from V and 5 bases from J, the junction kept 3 bases outside the gene matches. CDR1 and CDR2 (germline): SQVTM, ANQGSEA. The CDR3 reads CSVGQGAGDTQYF. For the CDR3, the DNA is TGCAGCGTTGGACAGGGGGCGGGAGATACGCAGTATTTT.

This clonotype occurred many times. The V and J genes are TRBV20-1 and TRBJ2-5; weak D call: TRBD1 (5 bases). The CDR3 length is 14 residues. From germline, CDR1 is DFQATT and CDR2 SNEGSKA (reference sequence). With 1 base removed from V and 2 bases from J, the gap between germline ends came to 11 bases. The CDR3 protein is CSARGYKGQETQYF. The CDR3 nucleotides are TGCAGTGCTAGAGGTTACAAGGGGCAAGAGACCCAGTACTTC.

This clonotype was observed a few times. The CDR3: CASSLGRPNEQFF. In nucleotides, the CDR3 is TGTGCCAGCAGCTTAGGGCGGCCCAATGAGCAGTTCTTC. The chain links TRBV13 to TRBJ2-1; D is undetermined. The V end lost 0 bases, the J end lost 6 bases, and 6 bases lay between the germline ends. This CDR3 spans 13 amino acids. CDR1 PRHDT and CDR2 FYEKMQ come from the germline V gene (reference sequence).

The gene calls are TRBV6-5 and TRBJ1-2; D gene unclear. This CDR3 is 13 amino acids long. In germline, CDR1 is MNHEY, CDR2 SVGAGI. Deletions cut 0 bases from V and 8 bases from J, with 10 bases between. As DNA, the CDR3 is TGTGCCAGCAGTTACTCTGGGTCTGGAGGCTACACCTTC. The encoded protein is CASSYSGSGGYTF.

The rearrangement links TRBV6-1 to TRBJ2-5; D is perhaps TRBD1 or TRBD2 (6 bases each). The CDR3 sequence is 14 residues long. V dropped 8 bases and J dropped 1 base, with 14 bases sitting between them. Germline loops: CDR1 MNHNS, CDR2 SASEGT. CDR3 sequence: CASSQGRLQETQYF. The CDR3, as DNA: TGTGCCAGCTCGCAGGGGAGGCTCCAAGAGACCCAGTACTTC.

This clonotype has at least ten counts. This chain links TRBV12-3 or TRBV12-4 with TRBJ2-1, with TRBD2 matching over 15 bases. V gave up 8 bases and J gave up 9 bases; unmatched junction bases: 2. CDR3 length: 13 amino acids. DNA of the CDR3: TGTGCCAGCGGACTAGCGGGGGGGCTTGAGCAGTTCTTC. Protein product: CASGLAGGLEQFF.

This clonotype was seen many times. The chain is built from TRBV5-6 and TRBJ1-2; 8 bases align to TRBD1. The ends lost 4 bases at V and 4 bases at J; junction bases unmatched: 15. This CDR3 spans 17 amino acids. Germline CDR1 is SGHDT and CDR2 is YYEEEE. CDR3 amino acids: CASSANWGTGAGYGYTF. For the CDR3, the DNA is TGTGCCAGCAGCGCCAACTGGGGGACAGGCGCCGGCTATGGCTACACCTTC.

This clonotype was seen at least ten times. The chain joins TRBV12-3 or TRBV12-4 to TRBJ1-2; 8 positions match TRBD1. Losses at the gene ends were 3 bases for V and 13 bases for J; bases not matched to a gene: 7. CDR3 length: 12 residues. The CDR3 here is CASSLVTGGFTF. The DNA of the CDR3 is TGTGCCAGCAGTTTGGTAACAGGGGGATTCACCTTC.